The present T cell receptor (beta chain) was sequenced within a study of response to subunit inactivated influenza vaccine. Study-wide results and limits: After each seasonal influenza vaccination, few new T cells are recruited, the authors suggested.

In regard to this clonotype: What it binds is unknown.

Between the trimmed V and J ends, which lost 1 base and 0 bases, there was a span of 14 bases. The CDR3 runs 16 residues. The germline V gene encodes CDR1 SGHRS and CDR2 YFSETQ. TCRdb used MiXCR to reprocess the RT-PCR reads, holding one entry per CDR3 protein. Here the sample spans 500,000 to 600,000 distinct CDR3 sequences, about 7.6% being singletons. Source: PBMCs from blood, taken about 24 months after vaccination. The chain combines TRBV5-1 with TRBJ2-7; no clear D gene. The receptor was isolated from a man between 45 and 75 years old who received an inactivated influenza vaccine. CDR3 nucleotide sequence: TGCGCCAGCAGCTTGAGTTCCGTAAAAGTCTCCTACGAGCAGTACTTC. Translating it yields CASSLSSVKVSYEQYF. The variable domain in full, with the rest retrieved from reference TRBV5-1 and TRBJ2-7, is KAGVTQTPRYLIKTRGQQVTLSCSPISGHRSVSWYQQTPGQGLQFLFEYFSETQRNKGNFPGRFSGRQFSNSRSEMNVSTLELGDSALYLCASSLSSVKVSYEQYFGPGTRLTVT.